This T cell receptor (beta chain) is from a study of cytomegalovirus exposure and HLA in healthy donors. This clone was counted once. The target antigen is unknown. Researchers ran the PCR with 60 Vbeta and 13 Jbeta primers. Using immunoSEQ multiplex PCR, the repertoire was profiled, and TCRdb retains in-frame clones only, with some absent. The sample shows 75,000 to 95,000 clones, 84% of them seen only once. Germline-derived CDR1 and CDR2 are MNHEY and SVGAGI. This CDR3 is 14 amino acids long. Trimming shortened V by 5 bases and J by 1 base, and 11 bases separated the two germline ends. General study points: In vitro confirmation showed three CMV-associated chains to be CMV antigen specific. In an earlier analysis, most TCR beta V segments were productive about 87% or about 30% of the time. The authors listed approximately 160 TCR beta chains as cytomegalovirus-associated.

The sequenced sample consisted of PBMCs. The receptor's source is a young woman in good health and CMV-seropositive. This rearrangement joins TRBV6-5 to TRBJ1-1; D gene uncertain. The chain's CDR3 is CASSVGNWNTEAFF. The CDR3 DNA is TGTGCCAGCAGTGTCGGGAATTGGAACACTGAAGCTTTCTTT.